The source of this TCR beta chain is a study of T cells in Graves' hyperthyroidism and ophthalmopathy. For the study at large: Once the initial diagnosis was made, peripheral blood was obtained before any treatment. Broader study findings: Ophthalmopathy got predicted by the model a median approximately 6.3 months before its onset.

This clonotype was seen only a few times. Antigen specificity is unknown. RNA transcripts gave rise to amplified TCR beta CDR3 regions. Carried out on the TCR CDR3, a first-round RT-PCR used the HTBI primer set. In TCRdb, the multiplex PCR reads were re-called with MiXCR into one record per CDR3 protein. The sample lists about 610,000 distinct CDR3 sequences, 14% to 15% occurring once. This CDR3 comprises 14 residues. V was shortened by 7 bases and J by 4 bases, with 17 bases between the two germline ends. CDR1 is MDHEN and CDR2 is SYDVKM in the germline V gene. Sequencing was done on a sample of blood. The clonotype originates from a woman between 40 and 50 years old with Graves' ophthalmopathy. The rearrangement uses TRBV28 and TRBJ2-7; a possible D gene is TRBD2 (5 bases). CDR3 amino acids: CASKAGARGYEQYF. The CDR3 DNA reads as TGTGCCAGCAAGGCAGGTGCCCGAGGGTACGAGCAGTACTTC.